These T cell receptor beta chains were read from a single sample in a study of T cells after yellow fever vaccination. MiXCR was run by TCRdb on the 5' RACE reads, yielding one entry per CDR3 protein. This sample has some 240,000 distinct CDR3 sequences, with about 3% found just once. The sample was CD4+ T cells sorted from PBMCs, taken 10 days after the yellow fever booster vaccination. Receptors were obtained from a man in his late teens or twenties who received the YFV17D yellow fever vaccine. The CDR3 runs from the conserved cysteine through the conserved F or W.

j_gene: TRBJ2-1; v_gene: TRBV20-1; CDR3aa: CSARGTGGRNEQFF
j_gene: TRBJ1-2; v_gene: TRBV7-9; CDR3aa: CASSPIDSQASGYTF
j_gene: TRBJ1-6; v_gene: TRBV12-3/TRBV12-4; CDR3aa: CASSRIGGSPLHF
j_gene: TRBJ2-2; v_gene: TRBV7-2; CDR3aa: CASSKQGTTGELFF
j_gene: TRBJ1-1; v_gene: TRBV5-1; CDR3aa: CASSRDPSGGTEAFF
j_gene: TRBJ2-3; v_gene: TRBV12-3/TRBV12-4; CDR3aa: CASSLLRRDTQYF
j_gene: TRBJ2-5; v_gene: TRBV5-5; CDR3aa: CASSPPDPAVETQYF
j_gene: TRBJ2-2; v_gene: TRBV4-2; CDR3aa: CASTPQAGLAGTGELFF
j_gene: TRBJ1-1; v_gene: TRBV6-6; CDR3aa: CASGQPNTEAFF
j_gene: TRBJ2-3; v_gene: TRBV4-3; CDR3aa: CASSHSRVWQFNTDTQYF
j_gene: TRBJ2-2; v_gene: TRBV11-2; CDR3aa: CASGNSAGVGELFF
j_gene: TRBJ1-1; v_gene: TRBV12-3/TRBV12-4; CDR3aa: CASSLEANTEAFF
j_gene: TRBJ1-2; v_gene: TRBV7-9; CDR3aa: CASSPTGSGYTF
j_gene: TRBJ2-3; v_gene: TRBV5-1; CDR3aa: CASHHSQGSTDTQYF
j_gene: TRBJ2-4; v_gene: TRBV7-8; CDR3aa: CASSLARISSTAKNIQYF
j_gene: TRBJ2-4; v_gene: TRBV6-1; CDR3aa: CASSRTGLKNIQYF
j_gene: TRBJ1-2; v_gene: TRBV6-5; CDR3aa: CASSSIWTGAGGYTF
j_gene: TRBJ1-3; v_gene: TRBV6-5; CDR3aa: CASSPLFGRNTIYF
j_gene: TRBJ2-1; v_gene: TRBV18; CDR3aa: CASSPPDYNEQFF
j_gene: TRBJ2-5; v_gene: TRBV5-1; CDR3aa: CASSLGLAGRQETQYF
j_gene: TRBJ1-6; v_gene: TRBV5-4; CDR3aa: CASSPTDREVSPLHF
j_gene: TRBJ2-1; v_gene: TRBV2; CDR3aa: CASRGSSYNEQFF